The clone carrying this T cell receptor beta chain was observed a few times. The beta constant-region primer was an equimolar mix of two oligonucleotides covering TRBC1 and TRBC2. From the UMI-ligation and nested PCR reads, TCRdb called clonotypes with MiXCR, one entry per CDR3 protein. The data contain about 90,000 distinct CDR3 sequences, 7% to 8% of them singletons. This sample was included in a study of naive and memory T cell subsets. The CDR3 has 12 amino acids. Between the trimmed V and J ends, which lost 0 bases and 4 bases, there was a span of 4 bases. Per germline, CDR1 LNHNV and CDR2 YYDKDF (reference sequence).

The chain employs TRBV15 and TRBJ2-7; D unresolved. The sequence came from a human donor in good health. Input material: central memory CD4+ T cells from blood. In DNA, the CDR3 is TGTGCCACCAGCAGAGACGGGTACGAGCAGTACTTC. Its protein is CATSRDGYEQYF.